A single T cell receptor beta chain is shown here with its context. These data are taken from a study of OX40 agonist ivuxolimab in advanced cancers. The method was immunoSEQ multiplex PCR; TCRdb's version includes in-frame clones alone and lacks a portion of them. The sample has tens of thousands of clones; roughly four fifths are singletons. Trimming removed 4 bases from V and 7 bases from J, with 25 bases in between. The CDR3 has 16 residues. Per germline, CDR1 GTSNPN and CDR2 SVGIG (reference sequence). The TCR originated in an adult with an advanced solid tumor such as melanoma, head and neck, liver or kidney cancer. The chain links TRBV30 to TRBJ1-2, with D possibly matching TRBD1 (6 bases). The sequenced sample was CD4+ or CD8+ T cells sorted from blood, obtained in a trial of the OX40 agonist ivuxolimab. The CDR3, as DNA: TGTGCCTGGATGGGCAGGGGCATAACCCCCACACTTGGCTACACCTTC. This gives the protein CAWMGRGITPTLGYTF.